A selection of T cell receptor beta chains follows, all from one sample in a study of CXCR3-negative and CXCR3-positive naive CD8 T cells. TCRdb re-analyzed the 5' RACE reads; it lists each CDR3 protein once, without DNA. The data include some 120,000 distinct CDR3 sequences; the top ten clones carry 0.5% to 0.6%. Sample: naive CXCR3+ CD8+ T cells from blood. Receptors originate from a human donor in good health. Some clones in this sample may be carry-over from other donors' samples. CDR3s include the opening cysteine and the closing phenylalanine or tryptophan. Each record gives: V gene, J gene, CDR3 protein.

>TRBV2|TRBJ2-1
CASSEAGYPSYNEQFF
>TRBV11-2|TRBJ1-1
CASSLPADKTIDTEAFF
>TRBV7-9|TRBJ2-1
CASSLTSGGHEQFF
>TRBV7-3|TRBJ2-7
CASSTRTSTFNEQYF
>TRBV9|TRBJ2-1
CASSVPDSLNEQFF
>TRBV29-1|TRBJ1-2
CSVEGAWHGYTF
>TRBV5-1|TRBJ2-7
CASSWTGSLDDEQYF
>TRBV20-1|TRBJ2-2
CSASPGTSDSGELFF
>TRBV5-4|TRBJ2-3
CASSSSGEPDTQYF
>TRBV12-3/TRBV12-4|TRBJ1-2
CASSFENFDYTF
>TRBV29-1|TRBJ2-1
CSVVEGIFDEQFF
>TRBV7-7|TRBJ2-5
CASSQGREVSQETQYF
>TRBV9|TRBJ2-7
CASSSHPGQLSRKEQYF
>TRBV10-3|TRBJ1-1
CAISEGDGNTEAFF
>TRBV20-1|TRBJ2-2
CSARDLDRNTGELFF
>TRBV7-2|TRBJ2-7
CASGLAAVAPSYEQYF
>TRBV12-3/TRBV12-4|TRBJ2-3
CASSSPLGLSDTQYF
>TRBV29-1|TRBJ2-7
CSATTDYEQYF
>TRBV12-3/TRBV12-4|TRBJ2-5
CASSLGEGETQYF
>TRBV12-3/TRBV12-4|TRBJ2-1
CASSLANNEQFF
>TRBV28|TRBJ1-1
CASSTEKTPNRGRGPLEAFF
>TRBV3-1|TRBJ2-7
CASSQGVGLEGYEQYF
>TRBV29-1|TRBJ2-7
CSVEDLRGPEEQYF
>TRBV20-1|TRBJ1-1
CSARRTSYEGTEAFF
>TRBV7-9|TRBJ1-2
CASSSRGGRVTGDYGYTF
>TRBV7-8|TRBJ2-2
CASSPQGGGVDFGELFF
>TRBV6-6|TRBJ2-1
CASSYLDVDGEQFF
>TRBV20-1|TRBJ2-7
CSARGKEVATYEQYF
>TRBV29-1|TRBJ2-3
CSVASRADTQYF
>TRBV19|TRBJ2-2
CASSIDWETGELFF
>TRBV20-1|TRBJ1-3
CSARWWGEGNTIYF
>TRBV5-1|TRBJ2-1
CASSDGTSDSSYNEQFF
>TRBV7-9|TRBJ2-5
CASSPAGAETQYF
>TRBV28|TRBJ1-1
CASRHHRAGTEAFF
>TRBV6-1|TRBJ1-5
CASSEMPGNNQPQHF
>TRBV28|TRBJ2-5
CATQQGAGETQYF
>TRBV28|TRBJ1-2
CASSLVAGPGYGYTF
>TRBV7-2|TRBJ1-1
CASSDYGVVTEAFF
>TRBV7-9|TRBJ1-5
CASSLGTGDQPQHF
>TRBV5-6|TRBJ2-1
CASSPLAGGANEQFF
>TRBV7-9|TRBJ2-1
CASSKGAGGPPLF
>TRBV7-2|TRBJ2-5
CASSFDSRQTQYF
>TRBV29-1|TRBJ2-1
CSVPKGGEQFF
>TRBV4-1|TRBJ2-2
CASSLVGGSGELFF
>TRBV5-6|TRBJ2-5
CASSSGQAHETQYF
>TRBV7-6|TRBJ1-1
CASSPPESRGPNTEAFF
>TRBV20-1|TRBJ1-2
CSVLGEDGYTF
>TRBV3-1|TRBJ2-7
CASGQPGEQYF
>TRBV4-2|TRBJ2-1
CASSPLAGGRNEQFF
>TRBV7-6|TRBJ2-1
CASSQRWGASYNEQFF
>TRBV12-3/TRBV12-4|TRBJ2-7
CASSFSKGDEQYF
>TRBV28|TRBJ2-5
CASSRTGFQETQYF
>TRBV6-6|TRBJ2-7
CASSDTGTGAREQYF
>TRBV2|TRBJ2-1
CASRMTGWDEQFF
>TRBV9|TRBJ2-5
CASSGQLQETQYF
>TRBV27|TRBJ1-1
CASSPRTGNNAEAFF
>TRBV30|TRBJ2-1
CAWSVGTGNNEQFF
>TRBV6-2/TRBV6-3|TRBJ1-2
CASSYSTLMSGSKDYGYTF
>TRBV29-1|TRBJ1-1
CSVEGLNTEAFF